The 14 T cell receptor beta chains below all came from one sample that was sequenced in a study of CD8 T cells in Susac syndrome. Reverse transcription of roughly 0.45 to 1 ug RNA used random hexamers. TCRdb called the immunoSEQ multiplex PCR reads again in MiXCR, with one record for every CDR3 protein. The table has a few hundred thousand distinct CDR3 sequences, approximately 85% seen once. Sequences were obtained from CD8+ T cells from PBMCs. The receptor set was obtained from a human donor with multiple sclerosis.

The chain recombines TRBV19 with TRBJ1-5; D might be TRBD1 (5 bases). This CDR3 is built from 15 residues. Trimming shortened V by 1 base and J by 2 bases, and 9 bases separated the two germline ends. The germline V gene encodes CDR1 LNHDA and CDR2 SQIVND (reference sequence). DNA for the CDR3: TGTGCCAGTAGTATAGTGGGGGGGGGCAATCAGCCCCAGCATTTT. Protein sequence: CASSIVGGGNQPQHF.

V and J are TRBV5-6 and TRBJ2-1, with a weak D call TRBD1 (6 bases). Between the trimmed V and J ends, which lost 4 bases and 5 bases, there was a span of 10 bases. The CDR3 is made up of 13 amino acids. The germline V gene has CDR1 SGHDT and CDR2 YYEEEE. The CDR3 DNA sequence: TGTGCCAGCAGCGTACAGGGTAACAATGAGCAGTTCTTC. It translates to CASSVQGNNEQFF.

CDR3 in amino acids: CASSWGRDRGTDTQYF. The CDR3 DNA sequence: TGTGCCAGCAGCTGGGGCCGGGACAGGGGAACAGATACGCAGTATTTT. The chain links TRBV5-4 to TRBJ2-3; 10 bases are a match to TRBD1. The germline V gene encodes CDR1 SGHNT and CDR2 YYREEE (reference sequence). The CDR3 runs to 16 residues. With 3 bases clipped from V and 3 bases from J, the junction kept 7 bases outside the gene matches.

The rearrangement uses TRBV10-3 and TRBJ2-7; D may be TRBD1 (5 bases). The V gene lost 7 bases and the J gene lost 0 bases, with 10 bases spanning the gap. CDR3 length: 13 amino acids. The germline gives CDR1 ENHRY, CDR2 SYGVKD. The DNA of the CDR3 is TGTGCCATCATCTCTGACAGCTCCTACGAGCAGTACTTC. It encodes CAIISDSSYEQYF.

The table lists this clonotype with a count of one. The chain carries TRBV3-1 and TRBJ1-1; D unresolved. The V gene lost 3 bases and the J gene lost 5 bases, with 7 bases spanning the gap. CDR3 length: 12 residues. Germline lookup yields CDR1 LGHDT and CDR2 YNNKEL (reference sequence). This CDR3 reads CASSHGGTEAFF. CDR3 coding DNA: TGTGCCAGCAGCCACGGTGGGACTGAAGCTTTCTTT.

The chain has TRBV5-1 and TRBJ2-7, with 9 bases that match TRBD1. J was trimmed by 6 bases and V by 5 bases; bases with no gene match: 9. This CDR3 spans 14 amino acids. Germline CDR1 and CDR2: SGHRS and YFSETQ. CDR3 sequence: CASSTGTGQREQYF. The CDR3 region has the DNA TGCGCCAGCAGTACCGGGACAGGGCAACGCGAGCAGTACTTC.

This clonotype was recorded once. For the CDR3, the DNA is TGTGCCAGCAGCTTAGGGCTAGCGGAGGAAACACTAGCCAAAAACATTCAGTACTTC. It translates to CASSLGLAEETLAKNIQYF. V and J are TRBV11-2 and TRBJ2-4, with 7 nucleotides matching TRBD2. The CDR3 is 19 residues long. J lost 0 bases, V lost 1 base, and 12 bases had no gene match. Germline V CDR1 and CDR2: SGHAT, FQNNGV.

The chain is built from TRBV10-3 and TRBJ2-7; D gene unclear. Trimming stripped 4 bases from V and 0 bases from J, with 7 bases between. The CDR3 is 13 amino acids. Germline CDR1 reads ENHRY; CDR2 reads SYGVKD. CDR3 DNA: TGTGCCATCAGTGTCGACAACTCCTACGAGCAGTACTTC. Its protein is CAISVDNSYEQYF.

The chain joins TRBV7-2 to TRBJ2-5; possibly TRBD2 for D (7 bases). CDR1 and CDR2 (germline): SGHTA, FQGNSA. Trimming removed 1 base from V and 5 bases from J, with 14 bases in between. The CDR3 has 15 amino acids. CDR3 loop: CASSLVMGGLETQYF. The CDR3 DNA reads TGTGCCAGCAGCTTAGTAATGGGGGGGCTGGAGACCCAGTACTTC.

For the CDR3, the DNA is TGTGCCAGCCGGGGAGGGGAAGGACCAGATACGCAGTATTTT. This translates into CASRGGEGPDTQYF. J is TRBJ2-3 and V is TRBV9, with 7 bases identical to TRBD2. V shed 7 bases, J shed 4 bases, and the junction held 9 bases outside the gene matches. Germline CDR1 is SGDLS and CDR2 is YYNGEE. The CDR3 is 14 amino acids.

CDR3: CAISESWTVSGNTIYF. CDR3 nucleotide sequence: TGTGCCATCAGTGAGTCATGGACGGTCTCTGGAAACACCATATATTTT. The rearrangement joins TRBV10-3 to TRBJ1-3; D gene unclear. Per germline, CDR1 ENHRY and CDR2 SYGVKD. Trimming shortened V by 0 bases and J by 0 bases, and 9 bases separated the two germline ends. This CDR3 has 16 amino acids.

This rearrangement joins TRBV10-3 to TRBJ1-5; D gene ambiguous. There are 16 residues in the CDR3. V lost 6 bases and J 3 bases, leaving 18 bases between the germline ends. Germline loops: CDR1 ENHRY, CDR2 SYGVKD. The CDR3 coding sequence is TGTGCCATCAGCGCGGCCCTTGACGGTCACAATCAGCCCCAGCATTTT. Translation: CAISAALDGHNQPQHF.

The chain couples TRBV18 to TRBJ2-7; D ambiguous. Germline CDR1 KGHSH, CDR2 LQKENI. Trimming shortened V by 3 bases and J by 5 bases, and 11 bases separated the two germline ends. This CDR3 comprises 13 residues. CDR3 in DNA: TGTGCCAGCTCACCCTACAGATCGGACGAGCAGTACTTC. Translated: CASSPYRSDEQYF.

CDR3 sequence: CASSLPTLEAFF. DNA for the CDR3: TGTGCCAGCAGCCTTCCTACTTTGGAAGCTTTCTTT. This chain connects TRBV5-6 to TRBJ1-1; D is ambiguous. The germline CDR1 and CDR2 sequences are SGHDT and YYEEEE. This CDR3 is built from 12 residues. Trimming pared 4 bases from V and 8 bases from J, leaving 12 bases between. Combining the CDR3 with reference TRBV5-6 and TRBJ1-1 gives the whole variable domain DAGVTQSPTHLIKTRGQQVTLRCSPKSGHDTVSWYQQALGQGPQFIFQYYEEEERQRGNFPDRFSGHQFPNYSSELNVNALLLGDSALYLCASSLPTLEAFFGQGTRLTVV.